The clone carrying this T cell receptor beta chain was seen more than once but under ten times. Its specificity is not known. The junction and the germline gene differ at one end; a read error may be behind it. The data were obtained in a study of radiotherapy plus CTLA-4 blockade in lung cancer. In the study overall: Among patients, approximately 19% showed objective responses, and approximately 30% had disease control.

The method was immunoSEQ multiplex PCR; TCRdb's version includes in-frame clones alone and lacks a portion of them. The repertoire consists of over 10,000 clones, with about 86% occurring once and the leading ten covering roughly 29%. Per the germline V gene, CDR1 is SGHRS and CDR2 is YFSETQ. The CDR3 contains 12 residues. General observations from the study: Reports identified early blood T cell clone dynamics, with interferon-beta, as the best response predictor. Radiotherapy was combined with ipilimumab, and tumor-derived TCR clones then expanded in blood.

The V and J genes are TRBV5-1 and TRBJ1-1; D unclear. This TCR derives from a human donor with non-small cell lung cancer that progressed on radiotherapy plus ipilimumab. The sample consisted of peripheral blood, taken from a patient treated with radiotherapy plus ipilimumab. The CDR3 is CASSLQNTEAFF. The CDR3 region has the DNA TGTGCCAGCAGCTTGCAAAACACTGAAGCTTTCTTT.